The rows below give T cell receptor beta chains drawn from one sample of a study of early T cells in non-severe SARS-CoV-2 infection. TCRdb called the 5' RACE reads again in MiXCR, with one record for every CDR3 protein. This sample carries around 57,000 distinct CDR3 sequences, 10% to 12% of them seen once, and the ten largest clones take 1.7%. The specimen was whole blood. All receptors come from an adult who was a healthcare worker with PCR-confirmed SARS-CoV-2 infection or an uninfected control (not recorded which). Each CDR3 is given with its conserved first and last residue. A D gene is named only where the DNA matches it firmly. Rows may omit the clone size; those that give it use once, few, many or a size class.

d_call clone_size j_call v_call cdr3_length cdr3_aa cdr3_nt
TRBD1 NA TRBJ1-5 TRBV20-1 14 CSANDRGPNQPQHF TGCAGTGCTAACGACAGGGGGCCGAATCAGCCCCAGCATTTT
NA many TRBJ1-1 TRBV6-4 12 CASSDGGRQPFF TGTGCCAGCAGTGATGGAGGTCGTCAGCCTTTCTTT
NA many TRBJ2-4 TRBV5-1 11 CASSLDGIQYF TGCGCCAGCAGCTTAGACGGGATTCAGTACTTC
NA many TRBJ2-1 TRBV10-2 13 CASKPGSYNEQFF TGCGCCAGCAAACCAGGATCCTACAATGAGCAGTTCTTC
NA few TRBJ1-1 TRBV7-9 12 CASSIGGTEAFF TGTGCCAGCAGCATAGGGGGGACTGAAGCTTTCTTT
NA NA TRBJ2-5 TRBV7-2 12 CASSPAVETQYF TGTGCCAGCAGCCCAGCGGTGGAGACCCAGTACTTC
TRBD2 many TRBJ2-5 TRBV12-3/TRBV12-4 14 CASSRLSGGETQYF TGTGCCAGCAGTCGTTTGAGCGGGGGAGAGACCCAGTACTTC
NA NA TRBJ2-1 TRBV30 15 CAWSVPGWPHNEQFF TGTGCCTGGAGTGTCCCGGGTTGGCCTCATAATGAGCAGTTCTTC
TRBD2 NA TRBJ2-5 TRBV5-1 15 CASSLRGVEQETQYF TGCGCCAGCAGCTTGCGGGGGGTTGAACAAGAGACCCAGTACTTC
TRBD1 few TRBJ2-2 TRBV5-8 15 CASSLTGTGIGELFF TGTGCCAGCAGCCTAACCGGGACAGGGATCGGGGAGCTGTTTTTT
TRBD2 many TRBJ2-5 TRBV20-1 15 CSARDFRRGGETQYF TGCAGTGCTAGAGATTTTAGGCGGGGGGGCGAGACCCAGTACTTC
NA NA TRBJ2-3 TRBV20-1 15 CSARVVLAGTDTQYF TGCAGTGCTAGAGTGGTCTTAGCGGGCACAGATACGCAGTATTTT
NA many TRBJ2-7 TRBV11-2 13 CASSFGVDYEQYF TGTGCCAGCAGCTTTGGGGTCGACTACGAGCAGTACTTC
NA many TRBJ2-5 TRBV20-1 16 CSARAIIGTAQETQYF TGCAGTGCTAGAGCCATTATAGGGACCGCACAAGAGACCCAGTACTTC
NA many TRBJ1-2 TRBV3-1 13 CASSHRVSGGYTF TGTGCCAGCAGCCACAGAGTTAGTGGTGGCTACACCTTC
NA many TRBJ1-2 TRBV9 14 CASSAATSGYGYTF TGTGCCAGCAGCGCAGCTACAAGCGGCTATGGCTACACCTTC
NA NA TRBJ2-7 TRBV27 13 CASSLTGTYEQYF TGTGCCAGCAGTTTGACGGGTACCTACGAGCAGTACTTC
TRBD2 many TRBJ2-5 TRBV11-3 15 CASSGGTSLQETQYF TGTGCCAGCAGCGGAGGGACTAGCCTGCAAGAGACCCAGTACTTC
NA many TRBJ2-7 TRBV18 15 CASSRGMGSSYEQYF TGTGCCAGCTCGCGTGGAATGGGGAGCTCCTACGAGCAGTACTTC
NA many TRBJ2-1 TRBV5-6 13 CASSSTGRDEQFF TGTGCCAGCAGCTCGACAGGGAGGGATGAGCAGTTCTTC
NA many TRBJ2-7 TRBV4-2 15 CASSPRDRSDYEQYF TGTGCCAGCAGCCCGCGGGACCGGTCGGATTACGAGCAGTACTTC
NA NA TRBJ1-2 TRBV3-1 12 CASSQVPEGYTF TGTGCCAGCAGCCAAGTGCCAGAAGGCTACACCTTC
NA many TRBJ2-2 TRBV18 15 CASSPHHGEDGELFF TGTGCCAGCTCACCCCACCATGGGGAGGACGGGGAGCTGTTTTTT
NA few TRBJ2-7 TRBV11-2 13 CASSLGRAYEQYF TGTGCCAGCAGCTTAGGTAGGGCCTACGAGCAGTACTTC
NA NA TRBJ2-7 TRBV9 13 CASSVEVAGEQYF TGTGCCAGCAGCGTAGAGGTGGCGGGCGAGCAGTACTTC
NA many TRBJ1-2 TRBV19 14 CASSRAGAAGGYTF TGTGCCAGTAGTAGGGCAGGAGCCGCGGGGGGCTACACCTTC
NA NA TRBJ2-7 TRBV29-1 11 CSALQVYEQYF TGCAGCGCTTTACAGGTCTACGAGCAGTACTTC
NA NA TRBJ2-7 TRBV12-3/TRBV12-4 11 CASRDRTERYF TGTGCCAGCAGAGACAGGACAGAGAGGTACTTC
NA NA TRBJ1-1 TRBV9 13 CASSPPDDTEAFF TGTGCCAGCAGCCCCCCCGACGACACTGAAGCTTTCTTT
NA many TRBJ2-1 TRBV6-6 14 CASSYVGRGNEQFF TGTGCCAGCAGTTACGTTGGCAGGGGCAATGAGCAGTTCTTC
TRBD1 many TRBJ2-3 TRBV7-8 15 CASDRPGQGSDTQYF TGTGCCAGCGATCGTCCGGGACAGGGGTCAGATACGCAGTATTTT
NA many TRBJ2-3 TRBV7-9 13 CASSLTSFQRLYF TGTGCCAGCAGCCTGACTAGTTTTCAGAGGCTGTATTTT
TRBD1 many TRBJ1-4 TRBV19 15 CASSVHRGRHEKLFF TGTGCCAGTAGTGTTCACAGGGGGCGACATGAAAAACTGTTTTTT
TRBD1 many TRBJ1-4 TRBV7-9 14 CASSLTGCNEKLFF TGTGCCAGCAGCTTGACAGGGTGTAATGAAAAACTGTTTTTT
TRBD2 NA TRBJ2-1 TRBV14 19 CASSPTPGSIAGRYNEQFF TGTGCCAGCAGCCCGACCCCAGGATCCATAGCGGGGAGATACAATGAGCAGTTCTTC
TRBD1 many TRBJ1-1 TRBV29-1 11 CSVVLGTGAFF TGCAGCGTTGTCCTAGGGACAGGCGCTTTCTTT
NA NA TRBJ1-5 TRBV28 17 CASSQWGGKGSNQPQHF TGTGCCAGCAGCCAGTGGGGAGGGAAAGGGAGCAATCAGCCCCAGCATTTT
NA many TRBJ2-4 TRBV3-1 14 CASSDRDGKNIQYF TGTGCCAGCAGCGATCGGGACGGCAAAAACATTCAGTACTTC
NA many TRBJ2-1 TRBV10-1 12 CASGDRYNEQFF TGCGCCAGCGGTGACAGATACAATGAGCAGTTCTTC
TRBD1 many TRBJ2-5 TRBV5-6 13 CASSPDRRETQYF TGTGCCAGCAGCCCGGACAGGAGAGAGACCCAGTACTTC
TRBD1 many TRBJ1-5 TRBV29-1 14 CSAGQGGFNQPQHF TGCAGCGCCGGACAGGGGGGATTCAATCAGCCCCAGCATTTT
TRBD1 NA TRBJ2-5 TRBV29-1 13 CSVEPQGTETQYF TGCAGCGTTGAACCACAGGGGACGGAGACCCAGTACTTC
NA NA TRBJ2-1 TRBV7-9 16 CASSRTGTLGYNEQFF TGTGCCAGCAGTCGGACCGGGACGCTGGGTTACAATGAGCAGTTCTTC
NA NA TRBJ2-5 TRBV29-1 12 CSVEMAQETQYF TGCAGCGTTGAGATGGCCCAAGAGACCCAGTACTTC
NA many TRBJ1-1 TRBV4-1 13 CASSQGSQGVAFF TGCGCCAGCAGCCAAGGTTCCCAGGGAGTAGCTTTCTTT
TRBD2 many TRBJ2-5 TRBV14 15 CASSLTSGGQETQYF TGTGCCAGCAGCCTGACTAGCGGGGGTCAAGAGACCCAGTACTTC
TRBD1 many TRBJ1-5 TRBV3-1 16 CASSQGSGGRTGPQHF TGTGCCAGCAGCCAAGGTTCAGGGGGCCGCACAGGGCCCCAGCATTTT
NA many TRBJ1-1 TRBV7-2 15 CASSVSQAPNTEAFF TGTGCCAGCAGCGTATCTCAGGCTCCCAACACTGAAGCTTTCTTT
NA few TRBJ1-1 TRBV9 15 CASSVEDGANTEAFF TGTGCCAGCAGCGTAGAGGACGGCGCGAACACTGAAGCTTTCTTT
NA NA TRBJ2-7 TRBV5-1 13 CASSEDRAYEQYF TGCGCCAGCAGCGAAGACAGAGCCTACGAGCAGTACTTC
NA many TRBJ2-1 TRBV5-4 14 CASRPSRSYNEQFF TGTGCCAGCAGGCCTAGCCGGTCCTACAATGAGCAGTTCTTC
NA many TRBJ2-3 TRBV5-8 15 CASSLGLERTDTQYF TGTGCCAGCAGCTTGGGACTAGAGAGGACAGATACGCAGTATTTT
NA many TRBJ2-4 TRBV6-2/TRBV6-3 18 CASSYGRIRVIAKNIQYF TGTGCCAGCAGTTACGGACGGATCAGAGTTATAGCCAAAAACATTCAGTACTTC